These 12 T cell receptor beta chains originate from one sample sequenced in a study of cytomegalovirus exposure and HLA in healthy donors. The PCR ran on 60 Vbeta and 13 Jbeta primers. Assay: immunoSEQ multiplex PCR; the TCRdb copy retains only in-frame clones and omits some. The top ten clones hold under 4% of a sample with about 160,000 clones, 70% to 80% of them seen once. The specimen sequenced was PBMCs. All receptors come from a human donor in good health.

CDR3 loop: CASSSAGTGYHEQYF. The CDR3 DNA sequence: TGTGCCAGCAGTTCGGCCGGGACAGGGTATCACGAGCAGTACTTC. V usage is TRBV28 and J usage is TRBJ2-7; 9 bases match TRBD1. CDR1 MDHEN and CDR2 SYDVKM come from the germline V gene. There are 15 residues in the CDR3. Trimming at V came to 4 bases and at J to 5 bases, leaving 9 bases not matched to a gene.

J is TRBJ2-1 and V is TRBV4-1; maybe TRBD2 (6 bases). Trimming left V 1 base short and J 0 bases short, with 16 bases between. The CDR3 is 18 residues long. CDR1 is MGHRA and CDR2 is YSYEKL in the germline V gene. Here the CDR3 DNA reads TGCGCCAGCAGCCAAGGAAAGTTAGGGACTGTCTCCTACAATGAGCAGTTCTTC. Amino acid sequence: CASSQGKLGTVSYNEQFF.

The rearrangement uses TRBV28 and TRBJ2-1; D is uncertain. The CDR3 loop spans 10 amino acids. Between the trimmed V and J ends, which lost 5 bases and 10 bases, there was a span of 6 bases. Per germline, CDR1 MDHEN and CDR2 SYDVKM. The CDR3 sequence: CASSQREQFF. The CDR3 nucleotides read TGTGCCAGCAGTCAGCGAGAGCAGTTCTTC.

The chain has TRBV25-1 and TRBJ2-2; no definite D call. Germline V gives CDR1 MGHDK, CDR2 SYGVNS. The V end was cut by 3 bases, the J end by 5 bases, with 7 bases between. The CDR3 has 13 amino acids. The CDR3 DNA sequence: TGTGCCAGCAGTGACCGGTTTACCGGGGAGCTGTTTTTT. Amino acid sequence: CASSDRFTGELFF.

The chain carries TRBV7-9 and TRBJ2-7; perhaps TRBD1 as D (6 bases). This CDR3 region has 14 residues. Trimming cost V 5 bases and J 2 bases, with 13 bases left between them. CDR1 is SEHNR and CDR2 is FQNEAQ in the germline V gene (reference sequence). The CDR3, as DNA: TGTGCCAGCAGCCCTTGGGACACCGCCTACGAGCAGTACTTC. It yields the protein CASSPWDTAYEQYF. The whole variable domain, filled in from reference TRBV7-9 and TRBJ2-7, reads DTGVSQNPRHKITKRGQNVTFRCDPISEHNRLYWYRQTLGQGPEFLTYFQNEAQLEKSRLLSDRFSAERPKGSFSTLEIQRTEQGDSAMYLCASSPWDTAYEQYFGPGTRLTVT.

The CDR3 DNA reads as TGCAGCGTCCGGAAGACAGGTCACGAGCAGTTCTTC. Protein: CSVRKTGHEQFF. V and J are TRBV29-1 and TRBJ2-1, with D maybe TRBD1 (6 bases). The V end lost 6 bases, the J end lost 10 bases, and 16 bases lay between the germline ends. The CDR3 covers 12 residues. Looked up from germline, CDR1 is SQVTM and CDR2 is ANQGSEA.

This rearrangement joins TRBV7-2 to TRBJ1-2; the D gene is possibly TRBD1 (5 bases). Trimming shortened V by 7 bases and J by 8 bases, and 17 bases separated the two germline ends. This CDR3 contains 13 residues. Germline V lookup: CDR1 SGHTA, CDR2 FQGNSA. The CDR3 spells CASILGGQGGYTF. In DNA, the CDR3 is TGTGCCAGCATCCTAGGAGGGCAGGGCGGCTACACCTTC.

The chain uses TRBV7-2 and TRBJ1-5, with D possibly being TRBD1 (5 bases). V was clipped by 0 bases and J by 12 bases, with 12 bases between them. CDR1 SGHTA and CDR2 FQGNSA come from the germline V gene. There are 13 residues in the CDR3. CDR3 residues: CASSLAQGGVQHF. The CDR3 nucleotides read TGTGCCAGCAGCTTAGCGCAGGGTGGAGTCCAGCATTTT.

This sequence joins TRBV19 and TRBJ1-1; D is uncertain. This CDR3 spans 12 amino acids. Trimming removed 6 bases from V and 1 base from J, with 6 bases in between. In germline, CDR1 is LNHDA, CDR2 SQIVND (reference sequence). CDR3 in DNA: TGTGCCAGTAGAGCTTCGAACACTGAAGCTTTCTTT. It encodes CASRASNTEAFF.

This chain connects TRBV5-1 to TRBJ2-7; 7 nucleotides agree with TRBD2. The germline CDR1 and CDR2 sequences are SGHRS and YFSETQ. Trimming at V came to 6 bases and at J to 4 bases, leaving 7 bases not matched to a gene. The length of the CDR3 is 13 residues. The CDR3, as DNA: TGCGCCAGCACCGCCAGCGGGATTTACGAGCAGTACTTC. Its translation: CASTASGIYEQYF.

This chain connects TRBV5-6 to TRBJ2-5; perhaps TRBD2 as D (7 bases). Germline loops: CDR1 SGHDT, CDR2 YYEEEE. V dropped 0 bases and J dropped 1 base, with 13 bases sitting between them. The CDR3 totals 16 residues. DNA for the CDR3: TGTGCCAGCAGCTTGGGAGGGGGGGCTTCCCAAGAGACCCAGTACTTC. Translated: CASSLGGGASQETQYF.

This chain uses TRBV2 with TRBJ2-7, with 7 bases lining up with TRBD1. Trimming cost V 9 bases and J 4 bases; bases outside gene matches: 15. The CDR3 covers 15 residues. Germline V gene data show CDR1 as SNHLY and CDR2 as FYNNEI. The CDR3 loop is CASRAPGTASYEQYF. DNA for the CDR3: TGTGCCAGTCGGGCCCCCGGGACAGCGTCATACGAGCAGTACTTC.